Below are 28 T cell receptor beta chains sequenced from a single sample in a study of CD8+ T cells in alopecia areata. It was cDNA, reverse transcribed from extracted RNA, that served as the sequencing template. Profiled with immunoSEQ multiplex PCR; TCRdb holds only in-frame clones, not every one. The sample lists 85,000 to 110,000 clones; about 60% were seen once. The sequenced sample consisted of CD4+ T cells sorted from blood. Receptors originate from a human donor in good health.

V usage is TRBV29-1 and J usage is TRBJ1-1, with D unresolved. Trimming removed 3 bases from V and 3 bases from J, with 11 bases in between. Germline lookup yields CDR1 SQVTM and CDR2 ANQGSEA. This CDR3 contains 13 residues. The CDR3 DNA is TGCAGCGTTGAGGGGAATCGATACACTGAAGCTTTCTTT. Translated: CSVEGNRYTEAFF.

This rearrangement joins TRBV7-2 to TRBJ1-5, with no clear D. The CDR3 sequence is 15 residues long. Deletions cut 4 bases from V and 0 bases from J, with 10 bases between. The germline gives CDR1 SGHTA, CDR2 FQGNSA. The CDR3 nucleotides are TGTGCCAGCAGCTCCCGGGGTTATAGCAATCAGCCCCAGCATTTT. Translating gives CASSSRGYSNQPQHF.

For the CDR3, the DNA is TGTGCCAGCAGTTCAAAACAGAACTCTGGGGCCAACGTCCTGACTTTC. As protein: CASSSKQNSGANVLTF. The chain links TRBV27 to TRBJ2-6; no definite D call. This CDR3 contains 16 residues. Trimming cost V 4 bases and J 0 bases, with 10 bases left between them. The germline V gene encodes CDR1 MNHEY and CDR2 SMNVEV (reference sequence).

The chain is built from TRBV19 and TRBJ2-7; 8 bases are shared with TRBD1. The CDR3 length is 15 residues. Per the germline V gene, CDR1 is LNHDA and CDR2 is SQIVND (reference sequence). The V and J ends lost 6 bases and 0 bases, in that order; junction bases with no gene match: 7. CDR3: CASRGPDRGSYEQYF. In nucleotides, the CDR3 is TGTGCCAGTAGAGGCCCCGACAGGGGCTCCTACGAGCAGTACTTC. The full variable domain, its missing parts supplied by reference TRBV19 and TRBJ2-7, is DGGITQSPKYLFRKEGQNVTLSCEQNLNHDAMYWYRQDPGQGLRLIYYSQIVNDFQKGDIAEGYSVSREKKESFPLTVTSAQKNPTAFYLCASRGPDRGSYEQYFGPGTRLTVT.

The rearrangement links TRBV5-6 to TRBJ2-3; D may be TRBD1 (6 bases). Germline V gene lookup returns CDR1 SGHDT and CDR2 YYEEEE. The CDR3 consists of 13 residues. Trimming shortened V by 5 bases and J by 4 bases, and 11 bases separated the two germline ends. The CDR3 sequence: CASSSTGPDTQYF. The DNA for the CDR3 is TGTGCCAGCAGTTCGACAGGACCAGATACGCAGTATTTT.

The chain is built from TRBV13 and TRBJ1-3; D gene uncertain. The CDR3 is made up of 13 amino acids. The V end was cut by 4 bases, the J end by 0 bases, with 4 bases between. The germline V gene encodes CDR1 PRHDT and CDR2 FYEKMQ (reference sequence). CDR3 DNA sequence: TGTGCCAGCAGCTCCGCCTCTGGAAACACCATATATTTT. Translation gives CASSSASGNTIYF.

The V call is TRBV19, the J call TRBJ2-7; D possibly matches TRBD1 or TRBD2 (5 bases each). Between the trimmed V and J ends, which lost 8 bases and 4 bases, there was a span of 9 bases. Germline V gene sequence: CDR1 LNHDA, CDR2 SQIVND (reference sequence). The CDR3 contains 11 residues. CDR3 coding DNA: TGTGCCAGTTCTTGGGGGTACGAGCAGTACTTC. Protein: CASSWGYEQYF. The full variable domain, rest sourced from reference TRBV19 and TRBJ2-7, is DGGITQSPKYLFRKEGQNVTLSCEQNLNHDAMYWYRQDPGQGLRLIYYSQIVNDFQKGDIAEGYSVSREKKESFPLTVTSAQKNPTAFYLCASSWGYEQYFGPGTRLTVT.

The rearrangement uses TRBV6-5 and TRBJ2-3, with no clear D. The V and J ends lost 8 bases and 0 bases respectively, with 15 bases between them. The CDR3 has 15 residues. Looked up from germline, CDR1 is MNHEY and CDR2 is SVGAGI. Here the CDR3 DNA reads TGTGCCAGCCAACTCCACAGATCTAGCACAGATACGCAGTATTTT. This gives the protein CASQLHRSSTDTQYF.

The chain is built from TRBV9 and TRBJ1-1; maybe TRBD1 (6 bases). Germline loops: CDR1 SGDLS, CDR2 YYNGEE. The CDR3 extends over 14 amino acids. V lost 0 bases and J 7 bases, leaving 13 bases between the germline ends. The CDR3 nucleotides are TGTGCCAGCAGCGTAGGCCCCCAGGGGAATGAAGCTTTCTTT. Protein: CASSVGPQGNEAFF.

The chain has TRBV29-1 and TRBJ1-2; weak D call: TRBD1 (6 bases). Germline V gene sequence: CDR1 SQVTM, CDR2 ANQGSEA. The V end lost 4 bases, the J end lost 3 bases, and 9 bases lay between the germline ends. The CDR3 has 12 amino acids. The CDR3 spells CSVGRGDYGYTF. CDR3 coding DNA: TGCAGCGTTGGGAGGGGGGACTATGGCTACACCTTC.

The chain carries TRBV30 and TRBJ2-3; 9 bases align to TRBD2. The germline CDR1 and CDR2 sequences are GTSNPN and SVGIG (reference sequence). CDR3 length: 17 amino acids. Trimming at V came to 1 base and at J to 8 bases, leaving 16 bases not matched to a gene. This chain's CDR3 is CAWSASLSGGHRGTQYF. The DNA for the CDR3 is TGTGCCTGGAGTGCTTCACTTAGCGGGGGCCACCGCGGTACGCAGTATTTT. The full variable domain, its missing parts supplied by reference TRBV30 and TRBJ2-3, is SQTIHQWPATLVQPVGSPLSLECTVEGTSNPNLYWYRQAAGRGLQLLFYSVGIGQISSEVPQNLSASRPQDRQFILSSKKLLLSDSGFYLCAWSASLSGGHRGTQYFGPGTRLTVL.

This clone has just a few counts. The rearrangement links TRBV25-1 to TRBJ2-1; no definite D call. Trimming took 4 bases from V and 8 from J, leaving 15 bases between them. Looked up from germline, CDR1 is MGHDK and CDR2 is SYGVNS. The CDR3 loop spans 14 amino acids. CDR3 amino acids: CASSARRFGYEQFF. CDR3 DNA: TGTGCCAGCAGTGCTCGGCGGTTCGGGTATGAGCAGTTCTTC.

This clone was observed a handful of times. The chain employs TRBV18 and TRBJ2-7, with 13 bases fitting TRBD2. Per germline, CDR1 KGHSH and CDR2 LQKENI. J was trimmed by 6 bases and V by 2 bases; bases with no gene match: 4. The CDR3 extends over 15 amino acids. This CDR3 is CASSPTSGGGREQYF. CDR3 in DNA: TGTGCCAGCTCACCAACTAGCGGGGGGGGCCGCGAGCAGTACTTC.

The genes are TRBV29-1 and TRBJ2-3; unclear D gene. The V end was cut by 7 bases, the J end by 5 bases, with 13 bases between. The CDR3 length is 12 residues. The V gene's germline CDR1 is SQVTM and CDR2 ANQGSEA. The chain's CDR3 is CSARAGGDTQYF. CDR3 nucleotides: TGCAGCGCTCGCGCAGGTGGAGATACGCAGTATTTT.

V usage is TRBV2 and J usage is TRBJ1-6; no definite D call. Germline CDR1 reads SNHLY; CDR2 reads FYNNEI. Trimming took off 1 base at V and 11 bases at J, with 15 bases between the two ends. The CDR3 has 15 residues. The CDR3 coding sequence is TGTGCCAGCAGTGAAGAAGGAAGGCTGAGGACACCCCTCCACTTT. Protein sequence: CASSEEGRLRTPLHF.

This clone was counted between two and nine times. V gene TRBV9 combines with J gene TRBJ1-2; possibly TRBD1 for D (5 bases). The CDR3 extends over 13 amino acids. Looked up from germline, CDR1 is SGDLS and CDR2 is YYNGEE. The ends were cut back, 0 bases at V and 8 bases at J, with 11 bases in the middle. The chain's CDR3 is CASSVVPGKGYTF. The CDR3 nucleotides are TGTGCCAGCAGCGTAGTCCCAGGGAAGGGCTACACCTTC.

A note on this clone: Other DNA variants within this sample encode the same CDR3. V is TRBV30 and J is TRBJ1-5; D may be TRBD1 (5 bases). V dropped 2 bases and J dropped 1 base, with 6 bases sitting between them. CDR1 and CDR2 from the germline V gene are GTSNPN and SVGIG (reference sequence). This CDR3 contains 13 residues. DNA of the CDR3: TGTGCCTGGAGTCAGGGAAGCAATCAGCCCCAGCATTTT. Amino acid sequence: CAWSQGSNQPQHF.

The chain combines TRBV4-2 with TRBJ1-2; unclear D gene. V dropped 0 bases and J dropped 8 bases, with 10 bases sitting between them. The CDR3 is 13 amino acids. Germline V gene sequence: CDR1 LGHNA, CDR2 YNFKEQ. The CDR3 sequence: CASSQDRVFGYTF. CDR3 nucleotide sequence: TGTGCCAGCAGCCAAGACCGGGTCTTCGGCTACACCTTC.

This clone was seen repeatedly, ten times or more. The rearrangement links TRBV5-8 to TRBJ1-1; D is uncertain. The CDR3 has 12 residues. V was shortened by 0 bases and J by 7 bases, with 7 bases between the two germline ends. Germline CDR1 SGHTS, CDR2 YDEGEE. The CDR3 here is CASSLVQLEAFF. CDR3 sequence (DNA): TGTGCCAGCAGCTTGGTACAGCTTGAAGCTTTCTTT.

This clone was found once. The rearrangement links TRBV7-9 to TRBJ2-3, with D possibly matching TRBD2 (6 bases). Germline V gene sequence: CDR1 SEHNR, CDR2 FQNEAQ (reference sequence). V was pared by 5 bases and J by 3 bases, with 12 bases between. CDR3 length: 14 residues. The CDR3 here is CASSLGRGTDTQYF. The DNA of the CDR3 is TGTGCCAGCAGCCTCGGGCGGGGTACAGATACGCAGTATTTT.

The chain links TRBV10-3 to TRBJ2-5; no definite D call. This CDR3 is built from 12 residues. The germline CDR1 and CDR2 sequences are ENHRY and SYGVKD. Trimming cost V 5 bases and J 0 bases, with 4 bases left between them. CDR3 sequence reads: CAISQNQETQYF. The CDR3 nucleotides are TGTGCCATCAGTCAGAACCAAGAGACCCAGTACTTC.

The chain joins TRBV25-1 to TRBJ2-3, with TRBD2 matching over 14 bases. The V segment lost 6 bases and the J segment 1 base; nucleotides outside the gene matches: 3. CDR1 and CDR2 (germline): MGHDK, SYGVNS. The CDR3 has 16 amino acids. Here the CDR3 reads CASSPGLAGGTDTQYF. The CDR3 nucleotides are TGTGCCAGCAGCCCGGGACTAGCGGGGGGCACAGATACGCAGTATTTT. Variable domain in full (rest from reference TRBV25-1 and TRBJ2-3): EADIYQTPRYLVIGTGKKITLECSQTMGHDKMYWYQQDPGMELHLIHYSYGVNSTEKGDLSSESTVSRIRTEHFPLTLESARPSHTSQYLCASSPGLAGGTDTQYFGPGTRLTVL.

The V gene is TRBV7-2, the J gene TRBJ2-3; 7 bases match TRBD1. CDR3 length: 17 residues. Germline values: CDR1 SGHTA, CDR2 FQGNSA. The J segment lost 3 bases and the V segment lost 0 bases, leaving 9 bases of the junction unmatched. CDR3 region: CASSLAGTAPRTDTQYF. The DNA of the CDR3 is TGTGCCAGCAGCTTAGCCGGGACAGCGCCAAGGACAGATACGCAGTATTTT.

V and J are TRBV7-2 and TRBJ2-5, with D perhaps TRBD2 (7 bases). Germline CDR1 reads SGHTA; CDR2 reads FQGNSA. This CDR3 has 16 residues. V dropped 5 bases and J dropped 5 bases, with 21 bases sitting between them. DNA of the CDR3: TGTGCCAGCAGCCGGGAGAGGGGAGGGGGTCCGGAGACCCAGTACTTC. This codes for CASSRERGGGPETQYF.

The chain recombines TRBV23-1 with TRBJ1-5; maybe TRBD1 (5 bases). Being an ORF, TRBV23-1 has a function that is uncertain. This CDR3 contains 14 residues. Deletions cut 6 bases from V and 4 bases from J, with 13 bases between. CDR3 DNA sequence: TGCGCCAGCAGCGGCTCGAAGGGGAATCAGCCCCAGCATTTT. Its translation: CASSGSKGNQPQHF.

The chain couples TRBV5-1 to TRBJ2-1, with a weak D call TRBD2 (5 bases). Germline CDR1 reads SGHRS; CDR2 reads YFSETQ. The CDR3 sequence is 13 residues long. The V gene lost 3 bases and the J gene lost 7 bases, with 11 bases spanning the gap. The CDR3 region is CASSSIPGNEQFF. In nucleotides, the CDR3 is TGCGCCAGCAGCTCCATCCCGGGAAATGAGCAGTTCTTC.

The CDR3 nucleotides read TGCAGCGGGAGGACAGGACGCGATACGCAGTATTTT. Its protein product is CSGRTGRDTQYF. V gene TRBV29-1 combines with J gene TRBJ2-3; 7 nucleotides align to TRBD1. Germline V lookup: CDR1 SQVTM, CDR2 ANQGSEA. This CDR3 spans 12 amino acids. J was trimmed by 6 bases and V by 7 bases; bases with no gene match: 7.

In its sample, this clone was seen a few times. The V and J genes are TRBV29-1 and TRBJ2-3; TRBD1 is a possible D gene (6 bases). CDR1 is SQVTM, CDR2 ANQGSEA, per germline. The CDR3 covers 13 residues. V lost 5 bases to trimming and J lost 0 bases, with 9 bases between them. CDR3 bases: TGCAGCGTTACAGGGCCTAGCACAGATACGCAGTATTTT. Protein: CSVTGPSTDTQYF.